This T cell receptor (beta chain) was captured by sequencing in a study of cytomegalovirus exposure and HLA in healthy donors. Study-level results: Later analysis showed TCR association rates varying by HLA locus, highest for DRB1 and lowest for HLA-C. Reported results showed that the classifier diagnosed cytomegalovirus status with high specificity and sensitivity.

The PCR made use of 60 Vbeta and 13 Jbeta primers. Method: immunoSEQ multiplex PCR; TCRdb's copy keeps in-frame clones and lacks some. The sample records 150,000 to 200,000 clones, around 80% being singletons. Concerning this clone: Its antigen is as yet unknown.

The sequenced sample consisted of PBMCs. This receptor was obtained from a woman between 45 and 65 years old in good health and CMV-seronegative.

CDR3 region: CASSVTSGGPYEQYF. The DNA of the CDR3 is TGTGCCAGCAGCGTTACTAGCGGCGGGCCCTACGAGCAGTACTTC. This chain links TRBV7-2 with TRBJ2-7; 8 bases are a match to TRBD2. The CDR3 has 15 amino acids. The V and J ends lost 5 bases and 2 bases, in that order; junction bases with no gene match: 8. The V gene's germline CDR1 is SGHTA and CDR2 FQGNSA.